A selection of T cell receptor beta chains follows, all from one sample in a study of T cell changes during pregnancy in multiple sclerosis. Some clones are missing from TCRdb's copy, which holds only in-frame ones; the method was immunoSEQ multiplex PCR. This sample carries some 77,000 clones, approximately 94% of them seen once, and the ten largest clones take 0.21%. This sample comprised CD4+ T cells from peripheral blood mononuclear cells, obtained before pregnancy. Source of these receptors: a female donor with multiple sclerosis, enrolled in a pregnancy study. Each CDR3 is given with its conserved first and last residue. The order of the fields is CDR3 protein, CDR3 DNA, clone size, J gene, V gene, D gene. A D gene is named only where the DNA matches it firmly. Where a row states a size, it is once, few, many or the class of an expanded clone; other rows omit it.

CDR3 protein: CASTRGLYEQYF; CDR3 DNA: TGTGCCAGCACCAGGGGCCTCTACGAGCAGTACTTC; clone size: .; J gene: TRBJ2-7; V gene: TRBV6-1; D gene: .
CDR3 protein: CASGLDLNTEAFF; CDR3 DNA: TGTGCCAGCGGACTGGATCTGAACACTGAAGCTTTCTTT; clone size: .; J gene: TRBJ1-1; V gene: TRBV9; D gene: .
CDR3 protein: CASSGNSRAGGSYNEQFF; CDR3 DNA: TGTGCCAGCAGTGGGAACAGCCGTGCGGGGGGCTCCTACAATGAGCAGTTCTTC; clone size: .; J gene: TRBJ2-1; V gene: TRBV6-1; D gene: TRBD2
CDR3 protein: CSVVLVGETQYF; CDR3 DNA: TGCAGCGTTGTACTAGTAGGGGAGACCCAGTACTTC; clone size: .; J gene: TRBJ2-5; V gene: TRBV29-1; D gene: .
CDR3 protein: CALGQASYNEKLFF; CDR3 DNA: TGTGCCTTAGGACAGGCCTCTTATAATGAAAAACTGTTTTTT; clone size: .; J gene: TRBJ1-4; V gene: TRBV30; D gene: TRBD1
CDR3 protein: CASILTSGASYEQYF; CDR3 DNA: TGTGCCAGCATCCTGACTAGCGGGGCCTCCTACGAGCAGTACTTC; clone size: .; J gene: TRBJ2-7; V gene: TRBV11-2; D gene: TRBD2
CDR3 protein: CASSPRTSGGLGELFF; CDR3 DNA: TGCGCCAGCAGTCCTCGGACTAGCGGGGGGCTCGGGGAGCTGTTTTTT; clone size: .; J gene: TRBJ2-2; V gene: TRBV5-1; D gene: TRBD2
CDR3 protein: CASSWGGERDTQYF; CDR3 DNA: TGTGCCAGCAGCTGGGGGGGGGAGAGGGATACGCAGTATTTT; clone size: .; J gene: TRBJ2-3; V gene: TRBV5-4; D gene: TRBD2
CDR3 protein: CASSYSTSGPVNEQFF; CDR3 DNA: TGTGCCAGCAGTTACTCTACTAGCGGGCCCGTTAATGAGCAGTTCTTC; clone size: .; J gene: TRBJ2-1; V gene: TRBV6-5; D gene: TRBD2
CDR3 protein: CASSLDSPNQPQHF; CDR3 DNA: TGCGCCAGCAGCTTGGACAGTCCCAATCAGCCCCAGCATTTT; clone size: .; J gene: TRBJ1-5; V gene: TRBV5-1; D gene: .
CDR3 protein: CAWSVGGTTGELFF; CDR3 DNA: TGTGCCTGGAGTGTCGGGGGGACCACCGGGGAGCTGTTTTTT; clone size: .; J gene: TRBJ2-2; V gene: TRBV30; D gene: TRBD2
CDR3 protein: CASSASGGMGTQYF; CDR3 DNA: TGTGCCAGCAGTGCCTCAGGGGGCATGGGGACCCAGTACTTC; clone size: .; J gene: TRBJ2-5; V gene: TRBV6-1; D gene: TRBD1
CDR3 protein: CARSGGHKETQYF; CDR3 DNA: TGTGCCCGTAGCGGGGGGCATAAAGAGACCCAGTACTTC; clone size: .; J gene: TRBJ2-5; V gene: TRBV30; D gene: TRBD2
CDR3 protein: CASSPTGGVNIQYF; CDR3 DNA: TGTGCCAGCAGCCCGACAGGGGGGGTAAACATTCAGTACTTC; clone size: .; J gene: TRBJ2-4; V gene: TRBV11-2; D gene: TRBD1
CDR3 protein: CASNRQGEGTEAFF; CDR3 DNA: TGTGCCAGCAACAGACAGGGGGAGGGAACTGAAGCTTTCTTT; clone size: .; J gene: TRBJ1-1; V gene: TRBV27; D gene: TRBD1
CDR3 protein: CAWSRSGSEQFF; CDR3 DNA: TGTGCCTGGAGCCGGTCAGGTAGTGAGCAGTTCTTC; clone size: few; J gene: TRBJ2-1; V gene: TRBV30; D gene: .
CDR3 protein: CASSGALNTEAFF; CDR3 DNA: TGTGCCAGCAGCGGAGCTTTAAACACTGAAGCTTTCTTT; clone size: .; J gene: TRBJ1-1; V gene: TRBV9; D gene: .
CDR3 protein: CASSAGQGGQPQHF; CDR3 DNA: TGCGCCAGCAGCGCGGGACAGGGTGGGCAGCCCCAGCATTTT; clone size: .; J gene: TRBJ1-5; V gene: TRBV5-1; D gene: TRBD1
CDR3 protein: CASSSSTGPMNTEAFF; CDR3 DNA: TGCGCCAGCAGCTCTTCGACAGGCCCCATGAACACTGAAGCTTTCTTT; clone size: .; J gene: TRBJ1-1; V gene: TRBV5-1; D gene: .
CDR3 protein: CATSRGLAGNTQYF; CDR3 DNA: TGTGCCACCAGCAGAGGGTTAGCGGGGAATACGCAGTATTTT; clone size: .; J gene: TRBJ2-3; V gene: TRBV15; D gene: TRBD2
CDR3 protein: CASRIRQGGITEAFF; CDR3 DNA: TGTGCCAGTAGGATCCGACAGGGGGGGATTACTGAAGCTTTCTTT; clone size: once; J gene: TRBJ1-1; V gene: TRBV19; D gene: TRBD1
CDR3 protein: CSVEAGAGEKLFF; CDR3 DNA: TGCAGCGTTGAAGCAGGGGCAGGCGAAAAACTGTTTTTT; clone size: .; J gene: TRBJ1-4; V gene: TRBV29-1; D gene: .
CDR3 protein: CASSQDSRGGMPNYGYTF; CDR3 DNA: TGCGCCAGCAGCCAAGATAGCAGGGGTGGAATGCCTAACTATGGCTACACCTTC; clone size: .; J gene: TRBJ1-2; V gene: TRBV4-1; D gene: .
CDR3 protein: CASRVTPTIDQPQHF; CDR3 DNA: TGTGCCAGTAGAGTGACACCGACTATAGATCAGCCCCAGCATTTT; clone size: .; J gene: TRBJ1-5; V gene: TRBV19; D gene: .
CDR3 protein: CASSFRTSGQGSGELFF; CDR3 DNA: TGTGCCAGCAGTTTCCGGACGTCGGGACAGGGGAGCGGGGAGCTGTTTTTT; clone size: .; J gene: TRBJ2-2; V gene: TRBV7-3; D gene: TRBD1
CDR3 protein: CASSYPGWPQHF; CDR3 DNA: TGTGCCAGCAGCTACCCGGGATGGCCCCAGCATTTT; clone size: once; J gene: TRBJ1-5; V gene: TRBV7-9; D gene: .
CDR3 protein: CASRQVGGGSNQPQHF; CDR3 DNA: .; clone size: once; J gene: TRBJ1-5; V gene: TRBV12-2; D gene: .
CDR3 protein: CASEKRGGRVSGANVLTF; CDR3 DNA: TGTGCCAGCGAAAAAAGGGGGGGTCGAGTATCTGGGGCCAACGTCCTGACTTTC; clone size: .; J gene: TRBJ2-6; V gene: TRBV5-6; D gene: .
CDR3 protein: CASSLGAGVADGYTF; CDR3 DNA: TGTGCCAGCAGCTTGGGGGCAGGGGTAGCAGATGGCTACACCTTC; clone size: few; J gene: TRBJ1-2; V gene: TRBV13; D gene: .
CDR3 protein: CASSPYPSNEQFF; CDR3 DNA: TGTGCCAGCAGCCCCTACCCCTCCAATGAGCAGTTCTTC; clone size: few; J gene: TRBJ2-1; V gene: TRBV4-2; D gene: .
CDR3 protein: CASSQGQANYGYTF; CDR3 DNA: TGTGCCAGCAGTCAAGGACAGGCTAACTATGGCTACACCTTC; clone size: .; J gene: TRBJ1-2; V gene: TRBV6-5; D gene: TRBD1
CDR3 protein: CASSPAGQGTYGYTF; CDR3 DNA: TGTGCCAGCAGCCCAGCGGGACAGGGGACCTATGGCTACACCTTC; clone size: .; J gene: TRBJ1-2; V gene: TRBV11-2; D gene: TRBD1
CDR3 protein: CASSTFRDSLLSEAFF; CDR3 DNA: TGTGCCAGCAGCACTTTCCGGGACTCTCTTTTATCTGAAGCTTTCTTT; clone size: .; J gene: TRBJ1-1; V gene: TRBV5-8; D gene: .
CDR3 protein: CASSYNRGRELFF; CDR3 DNA: TGTGCCAGCAGTTACAATAGGGGAAGGGAGCTGTTTTTT; clone size: .; J gene: TRBJ2-2; V gene: TRBV6-5; D gene: .
CDR3 protein: CARSGQGTF; CDR3 DNA: TGTGCCAGGAGCGGACAGGGAACCTTC; clone size: .; J gene: TRBJ2-7; V gene: TRBV19; D gene: TRBD1
CDR3 protein: CASSLIGGGRGQETQYF; CDR3 DNA: TGCGCCAGCAGCTTGATTGGTGGCGGGAGGGGGCAAGAGACCCAGTACTTC; clone size: .; J gene: TRBJ2-5; V gene: TRBV5-1; D gene: TRBD2
CDR3 protein: CSVGRSGSDEQYF; CDR3 DNA: TGCAGCGTTGGAAGGAGTGGTTCCGACGAGCAGTACTTC; clone size: .; J gene: TRBJ2-7; V gene: TRBV29-1; D gene: .
CDR3 protein: CASRLVGANEQFF; CDR3 DNA: TGTGCCAGCAGATTGGTGGGCGCAAATGAGCAGTTCTTC; clone size: .; J gene: TRBJ2-1; V gene: TRBV27; D gene: .
CDR3 protein: CARSYQPGGIGDYEQYF; CDR3 DNA: TGTGCCAGAAGCTACCAACCGGGGGGAATCGGGGATTACGAGCAGTACTTC; clone size: .; J gene: TRBJ2-7; V gene: TRBV5-3; D gene: TRBD2